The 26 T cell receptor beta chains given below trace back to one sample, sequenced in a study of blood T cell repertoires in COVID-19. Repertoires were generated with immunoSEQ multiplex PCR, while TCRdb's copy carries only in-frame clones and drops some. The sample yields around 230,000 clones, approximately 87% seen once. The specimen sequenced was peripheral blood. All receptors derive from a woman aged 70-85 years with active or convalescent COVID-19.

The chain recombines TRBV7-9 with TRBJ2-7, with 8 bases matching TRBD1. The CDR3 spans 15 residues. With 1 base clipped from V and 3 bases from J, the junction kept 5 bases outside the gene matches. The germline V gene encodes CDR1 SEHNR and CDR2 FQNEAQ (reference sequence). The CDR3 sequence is CASSLGSGGFYEQYF. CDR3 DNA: TGTGCCAGCAGCTTAGGGTCAGGGGGCTTCTACGAGCAGTACTTC.

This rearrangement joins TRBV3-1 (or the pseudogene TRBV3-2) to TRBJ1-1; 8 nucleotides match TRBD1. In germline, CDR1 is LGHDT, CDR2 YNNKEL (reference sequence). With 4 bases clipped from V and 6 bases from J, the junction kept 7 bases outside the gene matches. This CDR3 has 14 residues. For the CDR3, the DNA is TGTGCCAGCAGCCGCTTGGACAGGGACCCTGAAGCTTTCTTT. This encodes CASSRLDRDPEAFF.

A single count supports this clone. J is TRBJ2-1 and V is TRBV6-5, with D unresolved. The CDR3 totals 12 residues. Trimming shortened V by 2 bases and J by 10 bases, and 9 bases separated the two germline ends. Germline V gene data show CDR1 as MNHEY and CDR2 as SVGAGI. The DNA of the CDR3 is TGTGCCAGCAGTTACCGGCGCGGAGAGCAGTTCTTC. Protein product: CASSYRRGEQFF.

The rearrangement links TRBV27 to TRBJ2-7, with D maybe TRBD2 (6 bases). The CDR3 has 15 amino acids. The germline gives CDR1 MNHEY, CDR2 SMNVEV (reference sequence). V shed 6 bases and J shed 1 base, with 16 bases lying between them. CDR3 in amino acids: CASSPTRDSSYEQYF. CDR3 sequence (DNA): TGTGCCAGCAGCCCAACCCGGGACTCATCCTACGAGCAGTACTTC.

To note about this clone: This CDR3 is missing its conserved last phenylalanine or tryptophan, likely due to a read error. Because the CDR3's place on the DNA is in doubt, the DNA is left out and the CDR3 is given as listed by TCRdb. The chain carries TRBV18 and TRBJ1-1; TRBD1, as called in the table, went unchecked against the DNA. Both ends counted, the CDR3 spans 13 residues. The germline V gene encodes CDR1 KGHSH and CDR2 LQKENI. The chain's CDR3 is CASSRNRGGESKI.

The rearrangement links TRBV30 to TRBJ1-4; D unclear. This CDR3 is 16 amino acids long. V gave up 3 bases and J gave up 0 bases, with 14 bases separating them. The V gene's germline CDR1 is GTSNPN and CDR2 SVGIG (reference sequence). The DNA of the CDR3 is TGTGCCTGGAGCCATCGATACAGTGCAACTAATGAAAAACTGTTTTTT. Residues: CAWSHRYSATNEKLFF.

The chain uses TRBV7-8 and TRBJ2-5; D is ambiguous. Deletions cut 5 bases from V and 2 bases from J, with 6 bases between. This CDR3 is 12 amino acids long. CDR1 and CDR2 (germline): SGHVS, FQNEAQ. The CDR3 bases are TGTGCCAGCAGCCACATACAAGAGACCCAGTACTTC. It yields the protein CASSHIQETQYF.

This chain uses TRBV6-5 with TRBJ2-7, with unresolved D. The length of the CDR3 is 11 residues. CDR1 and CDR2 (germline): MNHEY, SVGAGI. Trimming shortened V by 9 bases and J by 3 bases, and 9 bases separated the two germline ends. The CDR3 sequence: CASKNNYEQYF. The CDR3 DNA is TGTGCCAGTAAGAACAACTACGAGCAGTACTTC.

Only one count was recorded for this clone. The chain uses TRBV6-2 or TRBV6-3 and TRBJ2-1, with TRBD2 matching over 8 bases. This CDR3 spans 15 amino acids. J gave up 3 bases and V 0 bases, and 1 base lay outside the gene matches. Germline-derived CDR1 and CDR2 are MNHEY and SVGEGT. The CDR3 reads CASSYSAGVYNEQFF. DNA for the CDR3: TGTGCCAGCAGTTACTCAGCGGGGGTCTACAATGAGCAGTTCTTC.

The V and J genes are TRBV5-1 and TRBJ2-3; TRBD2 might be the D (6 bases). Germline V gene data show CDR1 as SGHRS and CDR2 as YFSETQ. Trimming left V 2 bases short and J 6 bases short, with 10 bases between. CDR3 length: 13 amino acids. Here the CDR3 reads CASSLRDSDTQYF. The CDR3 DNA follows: TGCGCCAGCAGCTTACGGGACTCTGATACGCAGTATTTT.

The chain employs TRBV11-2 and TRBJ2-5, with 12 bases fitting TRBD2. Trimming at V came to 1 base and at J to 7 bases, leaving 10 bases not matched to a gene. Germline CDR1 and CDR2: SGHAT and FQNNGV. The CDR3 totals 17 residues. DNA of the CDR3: TGTGCCAGCAGCTTAGCGGCTAGCGGGGGGGCCTTGGCGACCCAGTACTTC. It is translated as CASSLAASGGALATQYF.

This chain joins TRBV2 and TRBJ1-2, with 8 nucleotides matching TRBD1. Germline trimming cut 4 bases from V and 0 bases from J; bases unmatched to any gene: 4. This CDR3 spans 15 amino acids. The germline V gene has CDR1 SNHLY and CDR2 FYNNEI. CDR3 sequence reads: CASSVQGAPNYGYTF. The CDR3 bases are TGTGCCAGCAGTGTCCAGGGGGCGCCTAACTATGGCTACACCTTC.

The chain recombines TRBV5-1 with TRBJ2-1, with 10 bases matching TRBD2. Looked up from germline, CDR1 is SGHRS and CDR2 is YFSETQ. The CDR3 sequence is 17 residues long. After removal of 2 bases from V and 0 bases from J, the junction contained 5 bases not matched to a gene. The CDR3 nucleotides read TGCGCCAGCAGCTTTCTAGCGGGAGCCGGCTCCTACAATGAGCAGTTCTTC. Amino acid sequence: CASSFLAGAGSYNEQFF.

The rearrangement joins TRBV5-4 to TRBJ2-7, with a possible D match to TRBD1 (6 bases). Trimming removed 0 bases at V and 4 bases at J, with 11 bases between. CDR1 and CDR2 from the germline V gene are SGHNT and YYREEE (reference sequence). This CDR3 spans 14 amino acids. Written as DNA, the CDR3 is TGTGCCAGCAGCTTGGGCAGGGGACCATACGAGCAGTACTTC. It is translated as CASSLGRGPYEQYF.

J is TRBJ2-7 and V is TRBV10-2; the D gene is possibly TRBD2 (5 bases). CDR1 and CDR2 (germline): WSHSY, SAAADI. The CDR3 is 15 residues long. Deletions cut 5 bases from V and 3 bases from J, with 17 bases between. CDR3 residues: CASSTRVPGDYEQYF. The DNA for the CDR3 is TGCGCCAGCAGTACCCGGGTACCCGGGGACTACGAGCAGTACTTC.

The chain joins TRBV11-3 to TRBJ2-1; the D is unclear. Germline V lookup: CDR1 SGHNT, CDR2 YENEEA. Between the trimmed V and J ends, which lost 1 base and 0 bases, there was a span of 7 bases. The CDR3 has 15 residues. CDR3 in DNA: TGTGCCAGCAGCTTAGTACAGAGCTCCTACAATGAGCAGTTCTTC. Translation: CASSLVQSSYNEQFF.

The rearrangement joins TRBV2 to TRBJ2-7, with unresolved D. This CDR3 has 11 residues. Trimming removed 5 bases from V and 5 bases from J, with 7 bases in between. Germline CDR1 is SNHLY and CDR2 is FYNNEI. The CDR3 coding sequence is TGTGCCAGCAGTTATTACAACGAGCAGTACTTC. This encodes CASSYYNEQYF.

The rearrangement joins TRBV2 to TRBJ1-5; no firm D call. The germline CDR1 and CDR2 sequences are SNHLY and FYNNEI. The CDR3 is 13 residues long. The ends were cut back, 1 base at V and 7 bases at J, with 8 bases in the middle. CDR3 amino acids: CASSEGFGQPQHF. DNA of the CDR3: TGTGCCAGCAGTGAAGGGTTCGGGCAGCCCCAGCATTTT.

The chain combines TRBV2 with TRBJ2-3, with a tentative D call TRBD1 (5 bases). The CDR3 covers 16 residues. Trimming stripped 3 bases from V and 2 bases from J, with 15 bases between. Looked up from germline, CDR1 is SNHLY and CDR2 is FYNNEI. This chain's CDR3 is CASSDGWGGTTDTQYF. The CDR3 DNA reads TGTGCCAGCAGTGATGGGTGGGGCGGAACCACAGATACGCAGTATTTT.

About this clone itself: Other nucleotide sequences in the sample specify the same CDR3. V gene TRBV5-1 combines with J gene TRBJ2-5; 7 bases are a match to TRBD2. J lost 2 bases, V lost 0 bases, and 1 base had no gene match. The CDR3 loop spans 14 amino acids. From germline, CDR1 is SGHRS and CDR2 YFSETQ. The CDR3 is CASSLVGGQETQYF. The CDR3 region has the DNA TGCGCCAGCAGCTTGGTGGGAGGGCAAGAGACCCAGTACTTC.

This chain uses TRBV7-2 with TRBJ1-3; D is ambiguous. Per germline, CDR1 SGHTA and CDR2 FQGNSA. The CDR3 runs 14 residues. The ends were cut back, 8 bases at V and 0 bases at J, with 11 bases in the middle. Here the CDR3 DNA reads TGTGCCAGCGCCATAGGGAGCTCTGGAAACACCATATATTTT. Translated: CASAIGSSGNTIYF.

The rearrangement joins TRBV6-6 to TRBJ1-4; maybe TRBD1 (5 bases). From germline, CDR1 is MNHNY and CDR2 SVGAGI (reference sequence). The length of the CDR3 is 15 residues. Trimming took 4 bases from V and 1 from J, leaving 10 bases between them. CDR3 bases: TGTGCCAGCAGTTCCAATCAGGGAACTAATGAAAAACTGTTTTTT. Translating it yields CASSSNQGTNEKLFF.

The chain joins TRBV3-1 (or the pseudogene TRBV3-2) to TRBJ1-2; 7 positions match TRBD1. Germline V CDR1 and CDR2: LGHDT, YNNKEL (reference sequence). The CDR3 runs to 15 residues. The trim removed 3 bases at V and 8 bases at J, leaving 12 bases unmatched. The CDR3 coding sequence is TGTGCCAGCAGCCACCCTGACAGGGCCGGGGGCGGCTACACCTTC. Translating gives CASSHPDRAGGGYTF.

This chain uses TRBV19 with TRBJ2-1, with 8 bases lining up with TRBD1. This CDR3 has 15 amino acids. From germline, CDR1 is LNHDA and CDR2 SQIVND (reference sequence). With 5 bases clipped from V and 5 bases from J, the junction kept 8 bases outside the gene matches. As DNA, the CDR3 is TGTGCCAGTAGTTCCTTCGCAGGGGGCCACAATGAGCAGTTCTTC. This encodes CASSSFAGGHNEQFF.

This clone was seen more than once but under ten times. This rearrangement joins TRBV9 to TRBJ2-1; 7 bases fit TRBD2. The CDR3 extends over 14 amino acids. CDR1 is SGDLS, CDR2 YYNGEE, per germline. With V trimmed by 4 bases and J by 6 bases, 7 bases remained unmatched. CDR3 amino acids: CASSFGLEGNEQFF. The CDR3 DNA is TGTGCCAGCAGCTTTGGACTAGAGGGCAATGAGCAGTTCTTC.

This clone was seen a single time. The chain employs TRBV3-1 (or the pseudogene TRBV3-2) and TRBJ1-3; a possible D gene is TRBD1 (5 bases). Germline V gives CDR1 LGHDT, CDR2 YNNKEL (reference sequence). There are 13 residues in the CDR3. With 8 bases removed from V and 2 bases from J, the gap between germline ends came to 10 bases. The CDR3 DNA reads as TGTGCCAGCGGTCAGGGAACTGGAAACACCATATATTTT. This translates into CASGQGTGNTIYF.